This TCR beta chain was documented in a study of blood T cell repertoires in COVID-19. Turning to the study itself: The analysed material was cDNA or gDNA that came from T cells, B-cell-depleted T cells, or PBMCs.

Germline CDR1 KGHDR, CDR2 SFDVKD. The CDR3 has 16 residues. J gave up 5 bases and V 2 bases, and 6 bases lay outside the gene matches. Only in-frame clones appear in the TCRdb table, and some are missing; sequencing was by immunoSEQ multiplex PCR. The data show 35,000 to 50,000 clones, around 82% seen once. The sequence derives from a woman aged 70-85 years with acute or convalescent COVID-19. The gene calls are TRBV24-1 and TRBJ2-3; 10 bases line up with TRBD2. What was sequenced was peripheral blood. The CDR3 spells CATSDSLAGVLDTQYF. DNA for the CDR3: TGTGCCACCAGTGATTCCCTAGCGGGAGTTTTAGATACGCAGTATTTT.